A selection of T cell receptor beta chains follows, all from one sample in a study of a mutant IDH1 vaccine in newly diagnosed glioma. Antigen specificity for these receptors is unknown. TCRdb keeps only in-frame clones here, not all; method: immunoSEQ multiplex PCR. The sample consists of 75,000 to 85,000 clones, around 90% of them appearing once. The sample consisted of PBMCs, taken from a glioma patient whose treatment included an IDH1 peptide vaccine. These receptors came from a woman in her 50s with glioma. The CDR3 runs from the conserved cysteine through the conserved F or W. The order of the fields is J gene, V gene, D gene, clone size, CDR3 DNA, CDR3 protein. D genes are given only for firm matches. Clone size is given for some rows only: seen once, a few or many times, or a class if the clone is expanded.

TRBJ2-7 | TRBV7-9 | . | . | TGTGCCAGCAGCTTAACTACAGGGAGACACGAGCAGTACTTC | CASSLTTGRHEQYF
TRBJ1-4 | TRBV6-1 | TRBD1 | once | TGTGCCAGCAGTGACAGGGGGCGGGTTGAAAAACTGTTTTTT | CASSDRGRVEKLFF
TRBJ2-7 | TRBV29-1 | TRBD2 | once | TGCAGCGTTAAAATAGCGGGGGTCTCCTACGAGCAGTACTTC | CSVKIAGVSYEQYF
TRBJ2-3 | TRBV7-8 | TRBD2 | . | TGTGCCAGCAGCTTAACCAGCGGGGCTAGCACAGATACGCAGTATTTT | CASSLTSGASTDTQYF
TRBJ2-2 | TRBV9 | . | . | TGTGCCAGCAGCGTAGCCGGGACCGGGGAGCTGTTTTTT | CASSVAGTGELFF
TRBJ2-5 | TRBV5-4 | TRBD2 | . | TGTGCCAGCAGCTCGGGACTAGCGGGAGGTCCAGAGACCCAGTACTTC | CASSSGLAGGPETQYF
TRBJ1-3 | TRBV19 | TRBD1 | . | TGTGCCAGTAGTCGAAGCAGGACAGGGACTGGAAACACCATATATTTT | CASSRSRTGTGNTIYF
TRBJ2-2 | TRBV12-2 | . | once | TGTGCAAGTCGCTCGCAGGACACCGGGGAGCTGTTTTTT | CASRSQDTGELFF
TRBJ2-7 | TRBV15 | . | . | TGTGCCACCAGCAGAGATCGCAACTACGAGCAGTACTTC | CATSRDRNYEQYF
TRBJ1-3 | TRBV27 | . | . | TGTGCCAGCAGCCCCGGGACGCCGGTATCTGGAAACACCATATATTTT | CASSPGTPVSGNTIYF
TRBJ2-3 | TRBV20-1 | . | . | TGCAGTGCCCCCTTAGCGGATACGCAGTATTTT | CSAPLADTQYF
TRBJ2-7 | TRBV18 | . | . | TGTGCCAGCTCGCTACGAGGCAGCCAGGGCTACGAGCAGTACTTC | CASSLRGSQGYEQYF
TRBJ1-1 | TRBV7-3 | TRBD1 | . | TGTGCCAGCAGCCGACAGGGTAACACTGAAGCTTTCTTT | CASSRQGNTEAFF
TRBJ1-2 | TRBV30 | TRBD1 | . | TGTGCCTGGAGCCATGGAGGGGGCTTAAGCTACACCTTC | CAWSHGGGLSYTF
TRBJ2-2 | TRBV11-2 | TRBD2 | . | TGTGCCAGCACCGGGGGGGCCTTGGACACCGGGGAGCTGTTTTTT | CASTGGALDTGELFF
TRBJ1-5 | TRBV21-1 | . | . | TGTGCCAGCAGCACCAGGGGCGCGGACCAGCCCCAGCATTTT | CASSTRGADQPQHF
TRBJ2-5 | TRBV5-1 | TRBD2 | . | TGCGCCAGCAGCTTCGGTAGCGGGAGGGCGAACCAAGAGACCCAGTACTTC | CASSFGSGRANQETQYF